This T cell receptor beta chain was observed in a study of blood T cell repertoires in COVID-19. Overall study context: Samples taken during acute and convalescent COVID-19 were collected in the United States, Italy and Spain. Sources were T cells, B-cell-depleted T cells, or PBMCs; the material itself was cDNA or gDNA.

In the original processing: Researchers report that nucleated cell counts were estimated from reference gene primer amplification. Repertoires were generated with immunoSEQ multiplex PCR, while TCRdb's copy carries only in-frame clones and drops some. That table supplies the V and J calls and clone size; D and trimming were determined from the DNA. The data show around 200,000 clones, with approximately 90% seen just once and 3.5% to 5% held by the top ten. Germline lookup yields CDR1 MNHEY and CDR2 SVGAGI. Germline trimming cut 6 bases from V and 4 bases from J; bases unmatched to any gene: 8. This CDR3 comprises 15 residues.

The clonotype was recovered from a man between 50 and 59 years old with acute or convalescent COVID-19. Sequenced input: peripheral blood. The chain recombines TRBV6-5 with TRBJ1-5; 8 nucleotides match TRBD1. CDR3 in DNA: TGTGCCAGCAGCTCTACAGGGGGTAGGAATCAGCCCCAGCATTTT. It translates to CASSSTGGRNQPQHF.